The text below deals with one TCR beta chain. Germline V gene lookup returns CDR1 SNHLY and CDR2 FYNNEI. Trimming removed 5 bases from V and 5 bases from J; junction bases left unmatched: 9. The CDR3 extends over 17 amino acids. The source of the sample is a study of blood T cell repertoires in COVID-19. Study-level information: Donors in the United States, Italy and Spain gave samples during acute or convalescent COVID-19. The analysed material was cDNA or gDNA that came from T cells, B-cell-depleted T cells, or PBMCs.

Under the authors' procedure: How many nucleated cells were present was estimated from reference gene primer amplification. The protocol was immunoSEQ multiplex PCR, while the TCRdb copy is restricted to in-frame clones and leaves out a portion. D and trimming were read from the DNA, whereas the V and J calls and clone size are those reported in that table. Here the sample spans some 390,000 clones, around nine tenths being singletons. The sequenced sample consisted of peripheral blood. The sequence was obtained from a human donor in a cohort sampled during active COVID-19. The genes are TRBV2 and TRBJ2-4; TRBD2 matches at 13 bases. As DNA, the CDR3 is TGTGCCAGCAGTACCCTACTAGCGGGGGGGCCCGAAAACATTCAGTACTTC. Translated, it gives CASSTLLAGGPENIQYF.